These 21 T cell receptor beta chains originate from one sample sequenced in a study of healthy donors' naive CD4 and CD8 T cells. Each TCR library used around 500 ng of total RNA and a linear amplification protocol. TCRdb independently ran MiXCR on the reads; one entry per CDR3 protein. In the table there are approximately 180,000 distinct CDR3 sequences, 74% of which are singletons. Source material: naive CD4+ and CD8+ T cells sorted from blood, pooled from several donors. The receptors come from a pool of human donors in good health; the sample pools cells from several healthy donors.

V is TRBV12-3 or TRBV12-4 and J is TRBJ1-1; D gene unclear. This CDR3 spans 11 amino acids. The V end lost 8 bases, the J end lost 5 bases, and 9 bases lay between the germline ends. DNA of the CDR3: TGTGCCAGCCGACCGGGGACTGAAGCTTTCTTT. The encoded protein is CASRPGTEAFF.

The V and J genes are TRBV5-4 and TRBJ1-2; 9 bases map to TRBD1. This CDR3 is 16 amino acids long. The germline V gene has CDR1 SGHNT and CDR2 YYREEE (reference sequence). Trimming took 3 bases from V and 3 from J; bases not matched to a gene: 9. DNA of the CDR3: TGTGCCAGCAGCTCCTACCGGGACAGGGTAGACTATGGCTACACCTTC. Translation gives CASSSYRDRVDYGYTF. Combining the CDR3 with reference TRBV5-4 and TRBJ1-2 gives the whole variable domain ETGVTQSPTHLIKTRGQQVTLRCSSQSGHNTVSWYQQALGQGPQFIFQYYREEENGRGNFPPRFSGLQFPNYSSELNVNALELDDSALYLCASSSYRDRVDYGYTFGSGTRLTVV.

CDR3 DNA: TGTGCCAGCAGCTTCGGACAGGAGTCCTACGAGCAGTACTTC. It yields the protein CASSFGQESYEQYF. The rearrangement uses TRBV11-3 and TRBJ2-7, with 7 bases lining up with TRBD1. Trimming removed 3 bases from V and 1 base from J; junction bases left unmatched: 3. This CDR3 is 14 amino acids long. From germline, CDR1 is SGHNT and CDR2 YENEEA.

This chain uses TRBV2 with TRBJ2-7; possible D gene TRBD1, 6 bases. The germline V and J ends were trimmed by 6 bases and 2 bases, with 23 bases remaining between them. Germline lookup yields CDR1 SNHLY and CDR2 FYNNEI. This CDR3 region has 17 residues. CDR3 coding DNA: TGTGCCAGCAGCCTAACCCACTTACAGGGTGGCACCTACGAGCAGTACTTC. Protein sequence: CASSLTHLQGGTYEQYF. The entire variable domain, with the rest obtained from reference TRBV2 and TRBJ2-7, is as follows: EPEVTQTPSHQVTQMGQEVILRCVPISNHLYFYWYRQILGQKVEFLVSFYNNEISEKSEIFDDQFSVERPDGSNFTLKIRSTKLEDSAMYFCASSLTHLQGGTYEQYFGPGTRLTVT.

The chain employs TRBV5-1 and TRBJ2-1, with D possibly TRBD2 on 5 matching bases. Germline V lookup: CDR1 SGHRS, CDR2 YFSETQ. V was clipped by 1 base and J by 3 bases, with 14 bases between them. The CDR3 spans 16 residues. CDR3 nucleotides: TGCGCCAGCAGCTTGAAAAATTCCGGGGACTACAATGAGCAGTTCTTC. Translation gives CASSLKNSGDYNEQFF.

The gene calls are TRBV19 and TRBJ1-2, with D maybe TRBD1 (5 bases). This CDR3 has 13 residues. Trimming stripped 3 bases from V and 7 bases from J, with 12 bases between. CDR1 and CDR2 (germline): LNHDA, SQIVND (reference sequence). The CDR3 loop is CASSIAGTVGYTF. The CDR3 DNA is TGTGCCAGTAGTATTGCCGGGACGGTTGGCTACACCTTC.

V and J are TRBV15 and TRBJ1-3; D unresolved. In germline, CDR1 is LNHNV, CDR2 YYDKDF (reference sequence). Trimming shortened V by 0 bases and J by 0 bases, and 6 bases separated the two germline ends. CDR3 size: 15 residues. As DNA, the CDR3 is TGTGCCACCAGCAGAGATGGAAACTCTGGAAACACCATATATTTT. This encodes CATSRDGNSGNTIYF.

This clonotype has a single count. Written as DNA, the CDR3 is TGTGCCAGCAGCCGGGGACGGCAGAATTCACCCCTCCACTTT. Its translation: CASSRGRQNSPLHF. J is TRBJ1-6 and V is TRBV12-3 or TRBV12-4, with D possibly TRBD1 on 5 matching bases. The CDR3 has 14 residues. Trimming shortened V by 6 bases and J by 7 bases, and 13 bases separated the two germline ends.

A single count supports this clonotype. The chain combines TRBV5-1 with TRBJ1-1; unclear D gene. The CDR3 has 17 amino acids. Germline CDR1 SGHRS, CDR2 YFSETQ. Between the trimmed V and J ends, which lost 4 bases and 5 bases, there was a span of 24 bases. This CDR3 is CASSGVPTMELDTEAFF. CDR3 DNA sequence: TGCGCCAGCAGCGGGGTCCCCACAATGGAATTAGATACTGAAGCTTTCTTT. The full variable domain, rest sourced from reference TRBV5-1 and TRBJ1-1, is KAGVTQTPRYLIKTRGQQVTLSCSPISGHRSVSWYQQTPGQGLQFLFEYFSETQRNKGNFPGRFSGRQFSNSRSEMNVSTLELGDSALYLCASSGVPTMELDTEAFFGQGTRLTVV.

This chain connects TRBV27 to TRBJ1-1; 9 bases line up with TRBD1. CDR3 length: 17 amino acids. The J segment lost 0 bases and the V segment lost 5 bases, leaving 10 bases of the junction unmatched. Germline CDR1 reads MNHEY; CDR2 reads SMNVEV (reference sequence). Written as DNA, the CDR3 is TGTGCCAGCAGTACGGACAGGGGAACTCGGATGAACACTGAAGCTTTCTTT. Protein product: CASSTDRGTRMNTEAFF.

The chain combines TRBV29-1 with TRBJ1-2, with D perhaps TRBD1 (5 bases). V lost 0 bases, J lost 8 bases, and 13 bases lay in between. Germline lookup yields CDR1 SQVTM and CDR2 ANQGSEA. CDR3 length: 13 residues. The CDR3 DNA is TGCAGCGTTGAAGAAGCAGGGTTGGAAGGCTACACCTTC. Its protein product is CSVEEAGLEGYTF.

CDR3 bases: TGCAGCGTTGAAGATCCGACTAGCGGGATACACAATGAGCAGTTCTTC. It yields the protein CSVEDPTSGIHNEQFF. V usage is TRBV29-1 and J usage is TRBJ2-1, with 11 positions matching TRBD2. The V segment lost 0 bases and the J segment 5 bases; nucleotides outside the gene matches: 6. This CDR3 comprises 16 residues. Per germline, CDR1 SQVTM and CDR2 ANQGSEA.

This chain links TRBV19 with TRBJ1-5; 7 bases align to TRBD1. This CDR3 is 20 amino acids long. With V trimmed by 3 bases and J by 0 bases, 17 bases remained unmatched. CDR1 and CDR2 from the germline V gene are LNHDA and SQIVND (reference sequence). This CDR3 is CASSMVGGQGVAYSNQPQHF. The DNA for the CDR3 is TGTGCCAGTAGTATGGTAGGTGGGCAGGGGGTCGCCTATAGCAATCAGCCCCAGCATTTT.

This clonotype has just one count. The chain recombines TRBV15 with TRBJ2-1, with unresolved D. CDR1 is LNHNV, CDR2 YYDKDF, per germline (reference sequence). Trimming pared 0 bases from V and 0 bases from J, leaving 6 bases between. This CDR3 contains 15 residues. For the CDR3, the DNA is TGTGCCACCAGCAGAGAAGCAGGCTCCTACAATGAGCAGTTCTTC. It is translated as CATSREAGSYNEQFF.

V is TRBV6-1 and J is TRBJ1-2; no definite D call. The CDR3 runs 13 residues. Trimming removed 1 base at V and 4 bases at J, with 7 bases between. CDR1 and CDR2 (germline): MNHNS, SASEGT. CDR3 sequence reads: CASSEGEPYGYTF. Written as DNA, the CDR3 is TGTGCCAGCAGTGAAGGGGAACCCTATGGCTACACCTTC.

This clonotype was seen a few times. The J gene is TRBJ2-1, the V gene TRBV19; TRBD1 agrees at 9 bases. Germline trimming cut 3 bases from V and 4 bases from J; bases unmatched to any gene: 1. Germline-derived CDR1 and CDR2 are LNHDA and SQIVND (reference sequence). The CDR3 runs 14 residues. The CDR3 loop is CASSIGTGYNEQFF. The CDR3 DNA reads as TGTGCCAGTAGTATCGGGACAGGGTACAATGAGCAGTTCTTC.

The chain uses TRBV19 and TRBJ2-3, with TRBD2 identical over 9 bases. CDR1 and CDR2 from the germline V gene are LNHDA and SQIVND (reference sequence). The V gene end was trimmed by 1 base and the J gene end by 2 bases; junction bases not matched to a gene: 1. This CDR3 region has 15 residues. The DNA of the CDR3 is TGTGCCAGTAGTATAGGACTAGCGGTCACAGATACGCAGTATTTT. Encoded protein: CASSIGLAVTDTQYF. Drawing the rest from reference TRBV19 and TRBJ2-3, the complete variable domain is DGGITQSPKYLFRKEGQNVTLSCEQNLNHDAMYWYRQDPGQGLRLIYYSQIVNDFQKGDIAEGYSVSREKKESFPLTVTSAQKNPTAFYLCASSIGLAVTDTQYFGPGTRLTVL.

The rearrangement joins TRBV20-1 to TRBJ2-7; 8 nucleotides agree with TRBD2. The CDR3 covers 14 residues. Germline trimming cut 5 bases from V and 2 bases from J; bases unmatched to any gene: 8. CDR1 and CDR2 (germline): DFQATT, SNEGSKA (reference sequence). The chain's CDR3 is CSAPSAGGTYEQYF. The CDR3 DNA reads as TGCAGTGCTCCTTCGGCGGGAGGCACCTACGAGCAGTACTTC.

CDR3 sequence: CATSGRGSYEQYF. DNA for the CDR3: TGTGCCACCTCCGGCAGGGGCTCCTACGAGCAGTACTTC. The chain joins TRBV15 to TRBJ2-7, with D possibly matching TRBD1 (6 bases). The CDR3 is 13 residues long. Deletions cut 8 bases from V and 0 bases from J, with 11 bases between. Germline V gene data show CDR1 as LNHNV and CDR2 as YYDKDF (reference sequence).

The V call is TRBV4-3, the J call TRBJ1-3, with 9 bases lining up with TRBD1. This CDR3 is built from 14 residues. With 1 base clipped from V and 11 bases from J, the junction kept 6 bases outside the gene matches. Germline V CDR1 and CDR2: LGHNA, YSLEER. In DNA, the CDR3 is TGCGCCAGCAGCCAAGCTCCGGGACAGGGCTCCATATATTTT. Protein: CASSQAPGQGSIYF.

The V gene is TRBV30, the J gene TRBJ1-1, with 9 bases aligning to TRBD1. V lost 1 base, J lost 2 bases, and 5 bases stayed unmatched. Germline loops: CDR1 GTSNPN, CDR2 SVGIG (reference sequence). The CDR3 is 15 amino acids. The CDR3 DNA sequence: TGTGCCTGGAGTGCTAAGGGACAGGGAAACACTGAAGCTTTCTTT. Encoded protein: CAWSAKGQGNTEAFF. Complete variable domain (other parts from reference TRBV30 and TRBJ1-1): SQTIHQWPATLVQPVGSPLSLECTVEGTSNPNLYWYRQAAGRGLQLLFYSVGIGQISSEVPQNLSASRPQDRQFILSSKKLLLSDSGFYLCAWSAKGQGNTEAFFGQGTRLTVV.